The clone carrying this T cell receptor (beta chain) is a singleton in its sample. These data are taken from a study of T cell changes during pregnancy in multiple sclerosis. The method was immunoSEQ multiplex PCR; TCRdb's version includes in-frame clones alone and lacks a portion of them. The sample has some 95,000 clones; about 92% are singletons. The receptor was derived from a female donor with multiple sclerosis, enrolled in a pregnancy study. Sequencing used peripheral blood, obtained in the first trimester of pregnancy.

CDR3 sequence reads: CASSLGGGEQYF. CDR3 coding DNA: TGTGCCAGCAGTTTAGGGGGAGGTGAGCAGTACTTC. The chain is built from TRBV27 and TRBJ2-7, with D possibly matching TRBD2 (6 bases). Germline values: CDR1 MNHEY, CDR2 SMNVEV (reference sequence). The V end lost 2 bases, the J end lost 7 bases, and 9 bases lay between the germline ends. The length of the CDR3 is 12 residues.